This T cell receptor (beta chain) was sequenced for a study of blood T cell repertoires in COVID-19. Trimming cost V 4 bases and J 3 bases, with 12 bases left between them. The CDR3 has 14 amino acids. The germline V gene has CDR1 SNHLY and CDR2 FYNNEI. As processed by the authors: By means of reference gene primer amplification, nucleated cell counts were estimated. Profiling relied on immunoSEQ multiplex PCR, and the TCRdb table lists in-frame clones only, not all of them. V, J and clone size were drawn from that table, and D and trimming were deduced from the DNA. Among nearly 350,000 clones listed, about 90% were seen once.

The TCR originated in a woman aged 30 to 39 who had recovered from COVID-19. The source material was PBMCs or T cells enriched from blood (not recorded which). The rearrangement links TRBV2 to TRBJ1-1; D gene unclear. This CDR3 reads CASSVRVGDTEAFF. CDR3 coding DNA: TGTGCCAGCAGTGTTCGGGTGGGTGACACTGAAGCTTTCTTT.